This T cell receptor (beta chain) derives from a study of blood T cell repertoires in COVID-19. Study summary: Acute and convalescent COVID-19 samples came from the United States, Italy and Spain. T cells, B-cell-depleted T cells, or PBMCs provided the cDNA or gDNA that served as material.

In the authors' workflow: How many nucleated cells were present was estimated from reference gene primer amplification. Using immunoSEQ multiplex PCR, the repertoire was profiled, and TCRdb retains in-frame clones only, with some absent. V and J calls and clone size follow that table, whereas D and trimming were derived from the DNA. The sample has tens of thousands of clones, around nine tenths seen once. The length of the CDR3 is 13 residues. CDR1 WSHSY and CDR2 SAAADI come from the germline V gene. Trimming stripped 9 bases from V and 1 base from J, with 12 bases between. Specimen: peripheral blood. This chain connects TRBV10-2 to TRBJ1-2; maybe TRBD1 (5 bases). The TCR originated in a human donor in a cohort sampled during active COVID-19. The CDR3 here is CASRTTYNYGYTF. In DNA, the CDR3 is TGCGCCAGTAGGACAACCTATAACTATGGCTACACCTTC.